These 8 T cell receptor beta chains were all obtained from the same sample, sequenced in a study of early T cells in non-severe SARS-CoV-2 infection. Each CDR3 protein is one row after TCRdb ran MiXCR on the 5' RACE reads. This table has some 16,000 distinct CDR3 sequences, more than 4.5% appearing once. The sample taken for sequencing was whole blood. All receptors derive from an adult who was a healthcare worker with PCR-confirmed SARS-CoV-2 infection or an uninfected control (not recorded which).

The sample holds many counts of this clonotype. This chain uses TRBV5-1 with TRBJ2-7; D could derive from TRBD1 or TRBD2 (5 bases each). The germline V gene encodes CDR1 SGHRS and CDR2 YFSETQ. Trimming removed 2 bases from V and 3 bases from J, with 12 bases in between. The CDR3 sequence is 14 residues long. The CDR3 DNA reads TGCGCCAGCAGCTTCCGGGACCCTAACTACGAGCAGTACTTC. It specifies CASSFRDPNYEQYF.

This clonotype appeared a few times. The gene calls are TRBV6-2 or TRBV6-3 and TRBJ2-4; the D is unclear. V was clipped by 1 base and J by 0 bases, with 10 bases between them. The CDR3 contains 16 residues. Germline values: CDR1 MNHEY, CDR2 SVGEGT. The CDR3, as DNA: TGTGCCAGCAGTTACTTGGCAGTTCTAGCCAAAAACATTCAGTACTTC. As protein: CASSYLAVLAKNIQYF.

This clonotype was seen many times. The V gene is TRBV7-8, the J gene TRBJ1-1; D is uncertain. The CDR3 length is 13 residues. Germline assignment: CDR1 SGHVS and CDR2 FQNEAQ. The V and J ends lost 1 base and 6 bases respectively, with 9 bases between them. CDR3 loop: CASSLEGISEAFF. The CDR3 nucleotides are TGTGCCAGCAGCTTAGAAGGGATTTCTGAAGCTTTCTTT. Based on the CDR3 plus reference TRBV7-8 and TRBJ1-1, the full variable domain is GAGVSQSPRYKVAKRGQDVALRCDPISGHVSLFWYQQALGQGPEFLTYFQNEAQLDKSGLPSDRFFAERPEGSVSTLKIQRTQQEDSAVYLCASSLEGISEAFFGQGTRLTVV.

This clonotype was detected only a few times. The chain joins TRBV20-1 to TRBJ2-1, with D possibly TRBD2 on 6 matching bases. This CDR3 is 15 amino acids long. Germline lookup yields CDR1 DFQATT and CDR2 SNEGSKA (reference sequence). V lost 3 bases, J lost 6 bases, and 18 bases lay in between. The CDR3 protein is CSASLRLGGVNEQFF. The CDR3 nucleotides are TGCAGTGCTAGTCTCAGACTAGGAGGGGTCAATGAGCAGTTCTTC.

Ten or more counts support this clonotype. This sequence joins TRBV7-9 and TRBJ2-1; 11 bases match TRBD2. This CDR3 contains 15 residues. Germline CDR1 is SEHNR and CDR2 is FQNEAQ (reference sequence). V gave up 7 bases and J gave up 5 bases; unmatched junction bases: 7. The CDR3, as DNA: TGTGCCAGCATCCCTAGCGGGAGGCCCCACAATGAGCAGTTCTTC. Translated, it gives CASIPSGRPHNEQFF.

The chain joins TRBV5-1 to TRBJ2-1, with 14 bases fitting TRBD2. Losses at the gene ends were 7 bases for V and 0 bases for J; bases not matched to a gene: 0. Germline V gene lookup returns CDR1 SGHRS and CDR2 YFSETQ. The CDR3 covers 15 residues. In DNA, the CDR3 is TGCGCCAGCGGGACTAGCGGGGGCTCCTACAATGAGCAGTTCTTC. Its translation: CASGTSGGSYNEQFF. Full variable domain (outside the CDR3, taken from reference TRBV5-1 and TRBJ2-1): KAGVTQTPRYLIKTRGQQVTLSCSPISGHRSVSWYQQTPGQGLQFLFEYFSETQRNKGNFPGRFSGRQFSNSRSEMNVSTLELGDSALYLCASGTSGGSYNEQFFGPGTRLTVL.

A remark on this clonotype: A read error may produce the germline difference seen at one junction end. This chain links TRBV12-3 or TRBV12-4 with TRBJ2-1; D gene uncertain. The CDR3 has 13 residues. The CDR3 sequence: CASSSPSNNEQFF. The CDR3 DNA reads as TGTGCCAGCAGTTCCCCCTCCAACAATGAGCAGTTCTTC.

This clonotype qualifies as medium-sized. The chain links TRBV20-1 to TRBJ1-5, with D unresolved. The V gene lost 3 bases and the J gene lost 1 base, with 7 bases spanning the gap. The CDR3 is 13 residues long. Germline V gene sequence: CDR1 DFQATT, CDR2 SNEGSKA (reference sequence). This CDR3 is CSASPASNQPQHF. The CDR3 bases are TGCAGTGCTAGCCCGGCGAGCAATCAGCCCCAGCATTTT.